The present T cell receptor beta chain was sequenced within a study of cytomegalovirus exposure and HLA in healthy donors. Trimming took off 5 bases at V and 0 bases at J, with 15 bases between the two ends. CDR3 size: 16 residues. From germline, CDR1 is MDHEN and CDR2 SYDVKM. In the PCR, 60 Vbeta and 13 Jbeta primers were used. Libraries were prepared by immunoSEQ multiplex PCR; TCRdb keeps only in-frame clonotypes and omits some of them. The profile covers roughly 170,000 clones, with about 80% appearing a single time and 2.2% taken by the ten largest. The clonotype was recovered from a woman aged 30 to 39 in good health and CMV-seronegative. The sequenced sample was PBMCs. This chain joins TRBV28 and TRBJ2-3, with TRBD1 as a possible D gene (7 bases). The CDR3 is CASSRIQGTSTDTQYF. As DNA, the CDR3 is TGTGCCAGCAGTCGAATACAGGGGACTAGCACAGATACGCAGTATTTT.